The rows below give T cell receptor beta chains drawn from one sample of a study of T cells in Graves' hyperthyroidism and ophthalmopathy. TCRdb analysed the multiplex PCR reads with MiXCR anew, one entry per CDR3 protein. There are more than 500,000 distinct CDR3 sequences in the sample; 16% occur only once, and around 3.9% lies in the top ten. Sequencing was done on a sample of blood. The receptors originated from a woman under 40 with Graves' hyperthyroidism. The CDR3 runs from the conserved cysteine through the conserved F or W. Fields, in order: J gene, V gene, D gene, clone size, CDR3 DNA, CDR3 protein. D genes are given only for firm matches. Size is omitted from some rows. Given values are once, few, many or a class for expanded clones.

>TRBJ2-7|TRBV6-2/TRBV6-3|-|many
TGTGCCAGCAGTTATCCGACGGTGAATGACGAGCAGTACTTC
CASSYPTVNDEQYF
>TRBJ2-4|TRBV12-3/TRBV12-4|-|many
TGTGCCAGCAGCCTTGCGGGCGGAGCCAAAAACATTCAGTACTTC
CASSLAGGAKNIQYF
>TRBJ1-5|TRBV30|-|-
TGTGCCTGGAGTGGGCAAGGGCAGCCCCAGCATTTT
CAWSGQGQPQHF
>TRBJ2-3|TRBV5-5|-|few
TGTGCCAGCAGCTACAAACCGGGGGCTAGCACAGATACGCAGTATTTT
CASSYKPGASTDTQYF
>TRBJ1-5|TRBV28|TRBD1|many
TGTGCCAGCGTTTACCGACAGGGGATAGGTGGTGGTCAGCCCCAGCATTTT
CASVYRQGIGGGQPQHF
>TRBJ2-1|TRBV25-1|-|few
TGTGCCAGCAGTGTCGAGGGGCGGGGACTTTACAATGAGCAGTTCTTC
CASSVEGRGLYNEQFF
>TRBJ2-7|TRBV28|-|many
TGTGCCAGCAGAATGGGACTGGGACAACACTTC
CASRMGLGQHF
>TRBJ2-3|TRBV24-1|TRBD1|few
TGTGCCACCAGTGAAACTACAGGGGACGCCACAGATACGCAGTATTTT
CATSETTGDATDTQYF
>TRBJ2-1|TRBV6-2/TRBV6-3|-|many
TGTGCCAGCAGTTACAGGGTATCGGGCTCCTACAATGAGCAGTTCTTC
CASSYRVSGSYNEQFF
>TRBJ1-6|TRBV7-2|-|many
TGTGCCAGCAGCGCCAGTAGCTCCTATAATTCACCCCTCCACTTT
CASSASSSYNSPLHF
>TRBJ1-1|TRBV18|-|-
TGTGCCAGCTCACCCTTTTGGATCAGCATGAACACTGAAGCTTTCTTT
CASSPFWISMNTEAFF
>TRBJ2-7|TRBV7-2|TRBD1|-
TGTGCCAGCAGCTTACCCGGGACAGGGGACCACGAGCAGTACTTC
CASSLPGTGDHEQYF
>TRBJ2-1|TRBV2|-|once
TGTGCCAGCGGAGGTGGCAACAATGAGCAGTTCTTC
CASGGGNNEQFF
>TRBJ1-5|TRBV20-1|-|-
TGCAGTGCTAGTGGACCCAATCAGCCCCAGCATTTT
CSASGPNQPQHF
>TRBJ2-1|TRBV2|-|many
TGTGCCAGCACCCGACTGGGCAGGGGACCGTCGGGTGAGCAGTTCTTC
CASTRLGRGPSGEQFF
>TRBJ2-5|TRBV5-1|TRBD2|many
TGCGCCAGCTCCCCTACGACTAGCACGGAGACCCAGTACTTC
CASSPTTSTETQYF
>TRBJ2-7|TRBV5-1|-|many
TGCGCCAGCAGCTTTCGGGATTCGGGGTACGAGCAGTACTTC
CASSFRDSGYEQYF
>TRBJ2-5|TRBV20-1|-|many
TGCAGTGCTTCGACCCAAGAGACCCAGTACTTC
CSASTQETQYF
>TRBJ2-7|TRBV15|-|many
TGTGCCACCAGCAGAGATGGGGGGTACGAGCAGTACTTC
CATSRDGGYEQYF
>TRBJ2-7|TRBV3-1|TRBD2|many
TGTGCCAGCAGCCAAACCAACCCTCGACTAGCGGAGTCCTACGAGCAGTACTTC
CASSQTNPRLAESYEQYF
>TRBJ2-7|TRBV5-5|-|-
TGTGCCAGCAGCTTGGGTTCGACAGCCTACGAGCAGTACTTC
CASSLGSTAYEQYF
>TRBJ2-1|TRBV6-2/TRBV6-3|TRBD2|few
TGTGCCAGCAGTATCCTCGTGGCAGAACTAGCGGGGGAAGCCTACAATGAGCAGTTCTTC
CASSILVAELAGEAYNEQFF
>TRBJ1-1|TRBV30|-|many
TGTGCCTGGAGTGTCACAGGGCTTGAAGCTTTCTTT
CAWSVTGLEAFF
>TRBJ2-1|TRBV13|-|-
TGTGCCAGCAGCTTAGGTCTAGCGATGGGAGCTGGGAATGAGCAGTTCTTC
CASSLGLAMGAGNEQFF